The rows below give T cell receptor beta chains drawn from one sample of a study of blood T cell repertoires in COVID-19. Some clones are missing from TCRdb's copy, which holds only in-frame ones; the method was immunoSEQ multiplex PCR. This sample has more than 85,000 clones; 80% to 90% occur once, and the top ten carry 16%. Source material: peripheral blood. These receptors were obtained from a woman in her sixties or seventies with acute or convalescent COVID-19. Each CDR3 is given with its conserved first and last residue. The order of the fields is J gene, D gene, clone size, V gene, CDR3 protein, CDR3 DNA. A D gene is named only where the DNA matches it firmly. A row's size may be missing; if present it is once, few, many or a size class.

TRBJ1-5,NA,NA,TRBV27,CASSLNSYQPQHF,TGTGCCAGCAGTTTAAACAGCTATCAGCCCCAGCATTTT
TRBJ1-1,TRBD1,few,TRBV29-1,CSAAGGELNTEAFF,TGCAGCGCCGCAGGGGGTGAGCTGAACACTGAAGCTTTCTTT
TRBJ2-7,NA,NA,TRBV28,CASTGVSPYEQYF,TGTGCCAGCACGGGGGTTTCCCCCTACGAGCAGTACTTC
TRBJ1-2,TRBD1,few,TRBV30,CASSGTAVYGYTF,TGTGCCTCATCCGGGACAGCAGTCTATGGCTACACCTTC
TRBJ2-1,NA,NA,TRBV9,CASSGSGSWDEQFF,TGTGCCAGCAGCGGATCGGGATCTTGGGATGAGCAGTTCTTC
TRBJ1-2,TRBD1,once,TRBV7-9,CASSFSTGAYGYTF,TGTGCCAGCAGCTTTTCTACAGGGGCCTATGGCTACACCTTC
TRBJ1-2,TRBD1,NA,TRBV27,CASGNPTGIYGYTF,TGTGCCAGCGGTAATCCGACAGGGATCTATGGCTACACCTTC
TRBJ1-1,NA,few,TRBV14,CASSPLGGLTEAFF,TGTGCCAGCAGCCCACTGGGAGGTCTCACTGAAGCTTTCTTT
TRBJ1-1,NA,NA,TRBV19,CASSQRAGAGNTEAFF,TGTGCCAGTAGTCAGAGGGCGGGGGCCGGGAACACTGAAGCTTTCTTT
TRBJ1-1,NA,NA,TRBV4-2,CASSQDRYMNTEAFF,TGTGCCAGCAGCCAAGATCGTTACATGAACACTGAAGCTTTCTTT
TRBJ2-2,TRBD2,NA,TRBV5-6,CASSTGGAGAGELFF,TGTGCCAGCAGCACGGGGGGGGCAGGGGCCGGGGAGCTGTTTTTT
TRBJ1-2,NA,NA,TRBV5-6,CASSLRTAPGTF,TGTGCCAGCAGCCTCAGGACAGCCCCTGGCACCTTC
TRBJ2-1,NA,NA,TRBV5-5,CASSLDGGGGLSYNEQFF,TGTGCCAGCAGCTTGGATGGAGGGGGCGGTTTGTCCTACAATGAGCAGTTCTTC
TRBJ1-2,TRBD1,NA,TRBV29-1,CSVLTGGSGYTF,TGCAGCGTTCTTACAGGGGGCAGTGGCTACACCTTC
TRBJ1-6,NA,NA,TRBV5-6,CASRGSGMGNSPLHF,TGTGCCAGCAGGGGGTCGGGGATGGGAAATTCACCCCTCCACTTT
TRBJ2-3,TRBD1,NA,TRBV7-3,CASSPLGTGSTDTQYF,TGTGCCAGCAGCCCTCTTGGGACAGGCAGCACAGATACGCAGTATTTT
TRBJ2-1,NA,NA,TRBV5-1,CASSLVPGYNEQFF,TGCGCCAGCAGCTTGGTTCCGGGATACAATGAGCAGTTCTTC
TRBJ1-2,TRBD1,NA,TRBV9,CASTVAGTGAAGYTF,TGTGCCAGCACCGTTGCCGGGACAGGGGCCGCGGGCTACACCTTC
TRBJ1-2,NA,few,TRBV19,CASTSGPPNYGYTF,TGTGCCAGTACTTCAGGGCCCCCGAACTATGGCTACACCTTC
TRBJ1-5,TRBD1,NA,TRBV28,CASSSAGTGVDQPQHF,TGTGCCAGCAGTTCGGCCGGGACAGGGGTTGATCAGCCCCAGCATTTT
TRBJ2-5,TRBD2,NA,TRBV6-2/TRBV6-3,CASSWTSPQETQYF,TGTGCCAGCAGCTGGACTAGCCCCCAAGAGACCCAGTACTTC
TRBJ2-1,TRBD1,NA,TRBV12-5,CASGLVLGDRGNEQFF,TGTGCTAGTGGTTTGGTACTCGGAGACAGGGGGAATGAGCAGTTCTTC
TRBJ1-2,NA,NA,TRBV6-1,CASSEAQHRLLSMRGYTF,TGTGCCAGCAGTGAAGCGCAACACAGGTTGTTAAGTATGAGAGGCTACACCTTC
TRBJ1-6,NA,NA,TRBV28,CASSPLGAINSPLHF,TGTGCCAGCAGTCCCCTGGGGGCGATAAATTCACCCCTCCACTTT
TRBJ1-1,TRBD1,NA,TRBV20-1,CSASRQGATEAFF,TGCAGTGCTAGTCGACAGGGGGCTACTGAAGCTTTCTTT
TRBJ2-3,TRBD1,NA,TRBV7-6,CASSLPPWGQGRAKADTQYF,TGTGCCAGCAGCTTACCCCCCTGGGGACAGGGGCGCGCAAAGGCAGATACGCAGTATTTT
TRBJ2-2,TRBD1,NA,TRBV24-1,CATSDSRQGVTGELFF,TGTGCCACCAGTGATTCGCGACAGGGGGTCACCGGGGAGCTGTTTTTT
TRBJ2-3,TRBD2,once,TRBV24-1,CATSDRGTSGDTQYF,TGTGCCACCAGTGACCGGGGGACTAGCGGGGATACGCAGTATTTT
TRBJ1-2,TRBD1,NA,TRBV9,CASSVEVGGRYGYTF,TGTGCCAGCAGCGTAGAGGTAGGGGGCAGGTATGGCTACACCTTC
TRBJ2-5,TRBD2,NA,TRBV4-1,CASSQRTSGMETQYF,TGCGCCAGCAGCCAAAGGACTAGCGGAATGGAGACCCAGTACTTC
TRBJ1-2,TRBD1,NA,TRBV7-9,CASSWTGTGYTF,TGTGCCAGCAGCTGGACAGGAACGGGCTACACCTTC
TRBJ2-2,TRBD2,NA,TRBV30,CARRGGRTTGELFF,TGTGCCCGCCGGGGAGGGCGTACCACCGGGGAGCTGTTTTTT
TRBJ1-2,NA,NA,TRBV30,CAWSVQLGANTF,TGTGCCTGGAGTGTACAGCTGGGGGCGAACACCTTC
TRBJ2-7,NA,NA,TRBV5-1,CASSAGQKDEQYF,TGCGCCAGCAGCGCCGGACAGAAAGACGAGCAGTACTTC
TRBJ2-4,NA,NA,TRBV19,CASSSGASGAKNIQYF,TGTGCCAGTAGTAGCGGGGCCTCAGGGGCCAAAAACATTCAGTACTTC
TRBJ1-3,NA,few,TRBV14,CASSGSNSGNTIYF,TGTGCCAGCAGCGGTAGTAACTCTGGAAACACCATATATTTT
TRBJ1-5,NA,NA,TRBV27,CASSTSGRPQHF,TGTGCCAGCAGTACCTCGGGGAGGCCCCAGCATTTT
TRBJ2-3,TRBD2,NA,TRBV2,CASSEGRGGLHTQYF,TGTGCCAGCAGTGAGGGACGGGGGGGCCTGCATACGCAGTATTTT
TRBJ1-3,TRBD1,NA,TRBV28,CASSLGGQGGNTIYF,TGTGCCAGCAGTTTAGGCGGACAGGGGGGAAACACCATATATTTT
TRBJ1-1,NA,NA,TRBV29-1,CSVDRGSEAFF,TGCAGCGTTGACCGAGGGTCTGAAGCTTTCTTT
TRBJ2-4,NA,once,TRBV24-1,CATSEEGRNIQYF,TGTGCCACCAGTGAAGAGGGGAGGAACATTCAGTACTTC
TRBJ1-1,NA,NA,TRBV10-1,CAAVRGRTEAFF,TGCGCCGCGGTACGAGGCCGGACTGAAGCTTTCTTT
TRBJ1-6,NA,NA,TRBV2,CASSWGRDSPLHF,TGTGCCAGCAGTTGGGGCAGGGATTCACCCCTCCACTTT
TRBJ1-5,NA,NA,TRBV6-5,CASSYRGKGQPQHF,TGTGCCAGCAGTTACCGTGGGAAGGGGCAGCCCCAGCATTTT
TRBJ2-4,NA,NA,TRBV18,CASMTGTQNIQYF,TGTGCCAGCATGACAGGTACCCAAAACATTCAGTACTTC
TRBJ2-2,NA,NA,TRBV10-3,CAISGSRSGGSGTGELFF,TGTGCCATCAGTGGTAGTCGGTCAGGGGGTAGCGGCACCGGGGAGCTGTTTTTT
TRBJ2-7,TRBD2,NA,TRBV7-2,CASSGLAGGTTYEQYF,TGTGCCAGCAGCGGGCTAGCGGGGGGCACGACCTACGAGCAGTACTTC
TRBJ2-5,NA,NA,TRBV15,CATSGTSGTQYF,TGTGCCACCAGCGGGACTTCGGGGACCCAGTACTTC
TRBJ2-7,TRBD2,NA,TRBV4-1,CASSQDTSGGTLSYEQYF,TGCGCCAGCAGCCAAGATACTAGCGGGGGGACCTTATCTTACGAGCAGTACTTC
TRBJ1-2,NA,NA,TRBV7-2,CASSPGAGYGYTF,TGTGCCAGCAGCCCAGGGGCTGGATATGGCTACACCTTC
TRBJ2-2,TRBD2,once,TRBV2,CASRTSGVLAGELFF,TGTGCCAGCAGGACTAGCGGGGTATTGGCCGGGGAGCTGTTTTTT
TRBJ2-1,TRBD1,few,TRBV5-1,CASSPTDRENNEQFF,TGCGCCAGCAGCCCTACGGACAGGGAGAACAATGAGCAGTTCTTC
TRBJ2-3,NA,NA,TRBV6-5,CSGGTDTDTQYF,TGTTCCGGCGGGACAGACACAGATACGCAGTATTTT
TRBJ1-3,NA,NA,TRBV6-2/TRBV6-3,CASSRESYGNTIYF,TGTGCCAGCAGTAGAGAATCGTACGGAAACACCATATATTTT
TRBJ1-6,NA,NA,TRBV30,CAWRAGSVWNSPLHF,TGTGCCTGGAGGGCAGGTAGCGTGTGGAATTCACCCCTCCACTTT